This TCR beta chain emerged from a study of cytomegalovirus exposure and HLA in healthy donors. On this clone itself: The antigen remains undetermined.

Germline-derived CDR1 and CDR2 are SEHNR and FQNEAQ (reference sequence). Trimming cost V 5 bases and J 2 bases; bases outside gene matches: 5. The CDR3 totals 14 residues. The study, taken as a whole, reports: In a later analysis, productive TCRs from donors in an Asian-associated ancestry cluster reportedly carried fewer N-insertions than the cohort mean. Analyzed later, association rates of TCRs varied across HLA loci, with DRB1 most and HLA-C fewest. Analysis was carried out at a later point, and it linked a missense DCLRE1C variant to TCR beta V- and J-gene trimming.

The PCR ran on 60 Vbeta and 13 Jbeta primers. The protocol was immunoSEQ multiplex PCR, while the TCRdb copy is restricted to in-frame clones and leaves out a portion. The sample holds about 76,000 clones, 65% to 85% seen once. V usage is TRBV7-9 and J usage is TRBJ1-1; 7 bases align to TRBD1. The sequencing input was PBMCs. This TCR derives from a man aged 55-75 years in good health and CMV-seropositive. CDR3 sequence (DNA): TGTGCCAGCAGCGCCGGGACAGCCAACACTGAAGCTTTCTTT. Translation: CASSAGTANTEAFF.